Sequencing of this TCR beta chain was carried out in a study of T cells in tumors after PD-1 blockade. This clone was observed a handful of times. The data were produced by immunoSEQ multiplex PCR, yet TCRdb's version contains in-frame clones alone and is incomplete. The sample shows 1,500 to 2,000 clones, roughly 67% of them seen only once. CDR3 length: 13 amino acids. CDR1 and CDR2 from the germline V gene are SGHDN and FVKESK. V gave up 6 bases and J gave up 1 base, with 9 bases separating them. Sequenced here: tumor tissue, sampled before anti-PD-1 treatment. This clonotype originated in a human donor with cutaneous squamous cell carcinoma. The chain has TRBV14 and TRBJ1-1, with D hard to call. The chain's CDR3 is CASRPRPNTEAFF. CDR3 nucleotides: TGTGCCAGCAGGCCGCGGCCGAACACTGAAGCTTTCTTT.